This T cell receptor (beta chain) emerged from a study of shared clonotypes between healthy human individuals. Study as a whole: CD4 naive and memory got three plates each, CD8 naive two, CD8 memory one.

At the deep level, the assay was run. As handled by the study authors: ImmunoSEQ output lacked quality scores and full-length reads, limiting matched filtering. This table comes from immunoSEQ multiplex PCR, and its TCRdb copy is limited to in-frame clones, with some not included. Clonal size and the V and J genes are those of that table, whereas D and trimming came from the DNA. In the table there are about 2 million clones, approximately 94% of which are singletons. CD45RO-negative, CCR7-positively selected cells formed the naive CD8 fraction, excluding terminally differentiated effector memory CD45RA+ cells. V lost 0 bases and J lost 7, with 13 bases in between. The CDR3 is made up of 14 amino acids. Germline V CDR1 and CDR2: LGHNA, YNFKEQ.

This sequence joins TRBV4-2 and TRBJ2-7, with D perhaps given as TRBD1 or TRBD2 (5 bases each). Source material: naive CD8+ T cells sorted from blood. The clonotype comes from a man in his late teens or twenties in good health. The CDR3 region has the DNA TGTGCCAGCAGCCAAGATACGGGGACGGGAGAGCAGTACTTC. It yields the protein CASSQDTGTGEQYF.